This TCR beta chain was captured by sequencing in a study of blood T cells in healthy people across ages. General study points: Measured against age, TCR beta diversity per million T cells decreased in a roughly linear manner.

A remark on this clonotype: What it binds is not known.

V lost 0 bases to trimming and J lost 11 bases, with 9 bases between them. The length of the CDR3 is 12 residues. Germline CDR1 and CDR2: SGHDT and YYEEEE. Primed by a sample-barcoded 5' primer and a J-beta primer mix, a second PCR proceeded for 7 to 11 cycles. Paired-end reads containing CDR3 totaled no fewer than 2.5 million for each sample. One entry per CDR3 protein results from TCRdb running MiXCR on the 5' RACE reads. The sample consists of approximately 2,000,000 distinct CDR3 sequences, around 42% of them appearing once. The chain uses TRBV5-6 and TRBJ2-1; weak D call: TRBD2 (5 bases). Sequencing was done on a sample of blood. This receptor was taken from a human donor in good health. The CDR3 region has the DNA TGTGCCAGCAGCTTGGGGCTAGCTAAGCAGTTCTTC. Translating it yields CASSLGLAKQFF.